Shown below are 21 T cell receptor beta chains from a single sample sequenced in a study of CD4+ T cells in melanoma. Assay used: immunoSEQ multiplex PCR; TCRdb lists only in-frame clones, some missing. There are approximately 15,000 clones in the sample; 62% occur only once, and more than 11% lies in the top ten. Sequencing was performed on cells from a culture (not recorded whether cultured in vitro). The receptors come from a human donor with melanoma.

About this clone itself: The limits of the CDR3 on the DNA are not certain, so only TCRdb's listed CDR3 is given. The chain employs TRBV21-1 and TRBJ2-5; the D segment call TRBD2 is taken from the table without a DNA check. TRBV21-1 is a pseudogene. Inclusive of both ends, the CDR3 amounts to 19 amino acids. CDR3 amino acids: CASSKIRGVAGGTQETQYF.

The V call is TRBV5-1, the J call TRBJ1-1; D call uncertain. Per germline, CDR1 SGHRS and CDR2 YFSETQ. V was shortened by 0 bases and J by 1 base, with 7 bases between the two germline ends. The CDR3 runs to 14 residues. This chain's CDR3 is CASSLARQNTEAFF. The DNA for the CDR3 is TGCGCCAGCAGCTTGGCGCGCCAGAACACTGAAGCTTTCTTT.

The chain is built from TRBV6-1 and TRBJ1-2; D remains unclear. The CDR3 is 12 amino acids. V was cut by 6 bases and J by 4 bases, with 9 bases left in between. CDR1 and CDR2 (germline): MNHNS, SASEGT. Here the CDR3 DNA reads TGTGCCAGCAGGGGGATCCTCTATGGCTACACCTTC. This sequence encodes CASRGILYGYTF.

Only a few counts were recorded for this clone. The rearrangement uses TRBV4-1 and TRBJ1-6, with a weak D call TRBD1 (5 bases). Germline lookup yields CDR1 MGHRA and CDR2 YSYEKL. The ends were cut back, 6 bases at V and 5 bases at J, with 20 bases in the middle. This CDR3 region has 17 residues. CDR3: CASSPSGRVSNNSPLHF. CDR3 DNA sequence: TGCGCCAGCAGTCCCTCGGGCAGGGTCTCTAATAATTCACCCCTCCACTTT.

The chain carries TRBV7-9 and TRBJ2-5; D remains unclear. This CDR3 spans 14 amino acids. In germline, CDR1 is SEHNR, CDR2 FQNEAQ (reference sequence). Trimming shortened V by 2 bases and J by 4 bases, and 11 bases separated the two germline ends. The CDR3 loop reads CASSLTGSGETQYF. The CDR3, as DNA: TGTGCCAGCAGCTTAACGGGTTCGGGAGAGACCCAGTACTTC.

This clone was observed a few times. The rearrangement uses TRBV29-1 and TRBJ1-2, with a tentative D call TRBD1 (6 bases). CDR3 length: 13 residues. The V gene's germline CDR1 is SQVTM and CDR2 ANQGSEA. Deletions cut 7 bases from V and 6 bases from J, with 18 bases between. The DNA of the CDR3 is TGCAGCGCCCTGGGGGCGGGAATGGATGGCTACACCTTC. Translating gives CSALGAGMDGYTF.

This chain connects TRBV12-5 to TRBJ2-4; D is uncertain. This CDR3 is 12 amino acids long. Germline V gives CDR1 LGHNT, CDR2 FRNRAP. Trimming removed 6 bases from V and 8 bases from J, with 11 bases in between. The CDR3 sequence: CASGWAMDIQYF. CDR3 nucleotide sequence: TGTGCTAGTGGCTGGGCCATGGACATTCAGTACTTC.

This clone was counted between two and nine times. Other DNA sequences from this sample encode an identical CDR3 as well. J is TRBJ1-1 and V is TRBV5-1; 8 bases line up with TRBD1. There are 14 residues in the CDR3. Germline V CDR1 and CDR2: SGHRS, YFSETQ. J gave up 4 bases and V 3 bases, and 5 bases lay outside the gene matches. DNA of the CDR3: TGCGCCAGCAGCTCGGACAGGGTGGGCACTGAAGCTTTCTTT. This sequence encodes CASSSDRVGTEAFF.

V and J are TRBV7-9 and TRBJ2-5; unclear D gene. The germline V gene has CDR1 SEHNR and CDR2 FQNEAQ (reference sequence). V was shortened by 0 bases and J by 4 bases, with 12 bases between the two germline ends. CDR3 length: 15 residues. CDR3 coding DNA: TGTGCCAGCAGCTTAGCTAGGGATCGACCAGAGACCCAGTACTTC. The encoded protein is CASSLARDRPETQYF.

The table lists this clone with a few counts. The chain links TRBV28 to TRBJ2-7; D gene ambiguous. V was pared by 3 bases and J by 4 bases, with 7 bases between. The CDR3 runs to 12 residues. Germline loops: CDR1 MDHEN, CDR2 SYDVKM. The CDR3 sequence: CASSFVEYEQYF. DNA of the CDR3: TGTGCCAGCAGTTTTGTGGAATACGAGCAGTACTTC.

This rearrangement joins TRBV6-5 to TRBJ2-5; TRBD2 agrees at 8 bases. The end of the DNA is better explained by TRBJ2-7, so the J call may be wrong. The CDR3 runs 14 residues. The germline CDR1 and CDR2 sequences are MNHEY and SVGAGI. Here the CDR3 DNA reads TGTGCCAGCAGACCCGGGGGGGACCCTTACGAGCAGTACTTC. Amino acids: CASRPGGDPYEQYF.

A few counts support this clone. V usage is TRBV14 and J usage is TRBJ1-1; 7 bases are shared with TRBD1. V dropped 1 base and J dropped 0; count of bases not matched to a gene: 2. This CDR3 region has 15 residues. Germline V gene lookup returns CDR1 SGHDN and CDR2 FVKESK. CDR3 coding DNA: TGTGCCAGCAGCCAAGTGGGACAGATGAACACTGAAGCTTTCTTT. It specifies CASSQVGQMNTEAFF. The complete variable domain, with remaining parts taken from reference TRBV14 and TRBJ1-1, reads EAGVTQFPSHSVIEKGQTVTLRCDPISGHDNLYWYRRVMGKEIKFLLHFVKESKQDESGMPNNRFLAERTGGTYSTLKVQPAELEDSGVYFCASSQVGQMNTEAFFGQGTRLTVV.

V usage is TRBV30 and J usage is TRBJ1-6, with D tentatively TRBD1 (6 bases). Looked up from germline, CDR1 is GTSNPN and CDR2 is SVGIG (reference sequence). The CDR3 runs 12 residues. V was trimmed by 3 bases and J by 12 bases, leaving 12 bases between them. CDR3 region: CAWRRGGLPLHF. CDR3 coding DNA: TGTGCCTGGAGAAGGGGGGGTTTACCCCTCCACTTT.

V is TRBV29-1 and J is TRBJ2-3; no clear D. The length of the CDR3 is 13 residues. CDR1 and CDR2 from the germline V gene are SQVTM and ANQGSEA. V lost 5 bases, J lost 0 bases, and 9 bases lay in between. The CDR3 nucleotides read TGCAGCGTTCCTGTAGGGAGCACAGATACGCAGTATTTT. It yields the protein CSVPVGSTDTQYF.

The chain combines TRBV5-4 with TRBJ2-1; 9 bases map to TRBD2. J lost 4 bases, V lost 0 bases, and 2 bases had no gene match. The CDR3 is made up of 15 amino acids. CDR1 SGHNT and CDR2 YYREEE come from the germline V gene (reference sequence). CDR3 sequence: CASSLGAGGYNEQFF. The DNA for the CDR3 is TGTGCCAGCAGCTTGGGGGCGGGGGGGTACAATGAGCAGTTCTTC.

V and J are TRBV27 and TRBJ2-2; 10 positions agree with TRBD1. The V gene end was trimmed by 5 bases and the J gene end by 4 bases; junction bases not matched to a gene: 10. CDR3 size: 17 residues. Germline CDR1 and CDR2: MNHEY and SMNVEV (reference sequence). CDR3 sequence: CASSDRDRGWATGELFF. The CDR3 DNA sequence: TGTGCCAGCAGTGATCGGGACAGGGGATGGGCCACCGGGGAGCTGTTTTTT.

The chain joins TRBV18 to TRBJ1-2; D possibly corresponds to TRBD1 (5 bases). Germline CDR1 is KGHSH and CDR2 is LQKENI. The CDR3 has 14 residues. V lost 3 bases and J lost 5, with 13 bases in between. In DNA form, the CDR3 reads TGTGCCAGCTCACCTCCTCAGGGAACTTATGGCTACACCTTC. Translated: CASSPPQGTYGYTF.

This chain uses TRBV9 with TRBJ2-3; 12 nucleotides align to TRBD2. CDR1 is SGDLS and CDR2 is YYNGEE in the germline V gene. The CDR3 runs to 16 residues. J was trimmed by 4 bases and V by 0 bases; bases with no gene match: 3. CDR3 in amino acids: CASSVVPSGGADTQYF. For the CDR3, the DNA is TGTGCCAGCAGCGTAGTTCCTAGCGGGGGGGCAGATACGCAGTATTTT.

The chain joins TRBV7-2 to TRBJ2-2; D is possibly TRBD2 (5 bases). This CDR3 is built from 14 residues. The V gene lost 5 bases and the J gene lost 7 bases, with 14 bases spanning the gap. Germline loops: CDR1 SGHTA, CDR2 FQGNSA. The CDR3, as DNA: TGTGCCAGCAGCCACCCCCGGGGAGTCGGGGAGCTGTTTTTT. This translates into CASSHPRGVGELFF. Using reference TRBV7-2 and TRBJ2-2 for the parts outside the CDR3, the full variable domain is GAGVSQSPSNKVTEKGKDVELRCDPISGHTALYWYRQSLGQGLEFLIYFQGNSAPDKSGLPSDRFSAERTGGSVSTLTIQRTQQEDSAVYLCASSHPRGVGELFFGEGSRLTVL.

This rearrangement joins TRBV6-1 to TRBJ2-1, with D perhaps matching TRBD1 (5 bases). CDR3 length: 15 amino acids. Trimming pared 7 bases from V and 8 bases from J, leaving 21 bases between. Germline lookup yields CDR1 MNHNS and CDR2 SASEGT. DNA of the CDR3: TGTGCCAGCACCGAAGGGGCTGGGATCAGGGATGAGCAGTTCTTC. This translates into CASTEGAGIRDEQFF.

V and J are TRBV19 and TRBJ2-6, with TRBD1 matching 8 bases. CDR1 LNHDA and CDR2 SQIVND come from the germline V gene (reference sequence). The CDR3 extends over 18 amino acids. V shed 3 bases and J 0 bases; nucleotides not matched to a gene: 7. DNA for the CDR3: TGTGCCAGTAGTATCAGACCGACAGGGGACTCTGGGGCCAACGTCCTGACTTTC. It encodes CASSIRPTGDSGANVLTF.